This TCR beta chain comes out of a study of T cell responses to AZD1222 COVID-19 vaccine. Whole-study findings and limits: Among those given AZD1222, only six were seropositive at baseline. Unmutated variant regions are reportedly targeted by nearly half of spike-specific TCRs.

TCRdb's table, derived via immunoSEQ multiplex PCR, lists solely in-frame clones and lacks some. Here the sample spans about 110,000 clones, about 94% being singletons. Unmatched junction bases numbered 7, after V lost 5 bases and J lost 2 bases. From germline, CDR1 is SGHRS and CDR2 YFSETQ. The CDR3 consists of 15 residues. With respect to this clone: Its antigen is unknown.

This chain links TRBV5-1 with TRBJ2-3, with 8 nucleotides matching TRBD1. This sequence was found in an adult who received the AZD1222 COVID-19 vaccine. This sample comprised peripheral blood, obtained 28 days after the second AZD1222 dose. The chain's CDR3 is CASSRGDRPTDTQYF. As DNA, the CDR3 is TGCGCCAGCAGTCGCGGGGACAGGCCCACAGATACGCAGTATTTT.